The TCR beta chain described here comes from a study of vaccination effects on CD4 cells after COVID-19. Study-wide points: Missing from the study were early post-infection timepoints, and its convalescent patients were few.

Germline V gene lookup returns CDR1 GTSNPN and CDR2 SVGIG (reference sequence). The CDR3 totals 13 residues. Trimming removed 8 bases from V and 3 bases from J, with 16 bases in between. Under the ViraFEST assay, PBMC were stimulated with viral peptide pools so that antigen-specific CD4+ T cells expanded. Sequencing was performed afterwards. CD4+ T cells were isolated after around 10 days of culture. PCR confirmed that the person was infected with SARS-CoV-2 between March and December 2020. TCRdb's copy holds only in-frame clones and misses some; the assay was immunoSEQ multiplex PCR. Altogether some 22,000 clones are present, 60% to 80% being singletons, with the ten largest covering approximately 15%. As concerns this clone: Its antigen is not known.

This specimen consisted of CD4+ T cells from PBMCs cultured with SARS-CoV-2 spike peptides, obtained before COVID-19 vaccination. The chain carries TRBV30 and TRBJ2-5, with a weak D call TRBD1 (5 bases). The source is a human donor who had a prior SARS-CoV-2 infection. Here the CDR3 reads CAGLVDSKETQYF. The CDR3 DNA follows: TGTGCCGGATTGGTCGACAGTAAAGAGACCCAGTACTTC.